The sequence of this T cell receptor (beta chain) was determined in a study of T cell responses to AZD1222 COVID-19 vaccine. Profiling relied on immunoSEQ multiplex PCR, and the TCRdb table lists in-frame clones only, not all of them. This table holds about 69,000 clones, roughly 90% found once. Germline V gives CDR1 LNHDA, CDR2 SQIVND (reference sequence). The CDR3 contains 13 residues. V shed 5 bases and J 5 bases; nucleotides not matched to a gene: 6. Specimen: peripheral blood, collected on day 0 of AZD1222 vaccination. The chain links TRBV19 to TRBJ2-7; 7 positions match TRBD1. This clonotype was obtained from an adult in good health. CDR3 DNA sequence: TGTGCCAGTAGTGTGGGACAGACCAACGAGCAGTACTTC. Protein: CASSVGQTNEQYF. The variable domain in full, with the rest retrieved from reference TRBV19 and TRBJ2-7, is DGGITQSPKYLFRKEGQNVTLSCEQNLNHDAMYWYRQDPGQGLRLIYYSQIVNDFQKGDIAEGYSVSREKKESFPLTVTSAQKNPTAFYLCASSVGQTNEQYFGPGTRLTVT.